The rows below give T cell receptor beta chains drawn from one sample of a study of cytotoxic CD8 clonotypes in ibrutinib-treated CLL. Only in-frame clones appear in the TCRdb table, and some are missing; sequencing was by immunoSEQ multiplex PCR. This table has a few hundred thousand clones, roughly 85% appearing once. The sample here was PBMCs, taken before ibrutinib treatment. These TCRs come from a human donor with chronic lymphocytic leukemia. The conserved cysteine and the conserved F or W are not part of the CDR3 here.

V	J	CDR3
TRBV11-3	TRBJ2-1	ASSLVGSLNEQF
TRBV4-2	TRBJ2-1	ASSQEAGVQGEQF
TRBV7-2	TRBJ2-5	ASSLAPTEGGETQY
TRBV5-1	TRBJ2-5	ASSQLQTGVGETQY
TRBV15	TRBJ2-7	ATPDLNAGLNTRTYEQY
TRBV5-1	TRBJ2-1	ASSLIGRDNEQF
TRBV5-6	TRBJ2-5	ASSFRQGIVGETQY
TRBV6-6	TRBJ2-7	ASSYSDRGHSYEQY
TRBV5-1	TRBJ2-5	ASSSGSTQETQY
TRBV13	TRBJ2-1	ASSLAASGRTYNEQF
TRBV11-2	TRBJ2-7	ASSQEGTSGSYEQY